This record concerns one T cell receptor (beta chain) sequence. This record belongs to a study of blood T cell repertoires in COVID-19. Overall study context: Nucleic acid was either cDNA or gDNA, and it came from T cells, B-cell-depleted T cells, or PBMCs.

Assay: immunoSEQ multiplex PCR; the TCRdb copy retains only in-frame clones and omits some. The repertoire holds some 200,000 clones, approximately 80% seen once, with about 0.95% in the top ten. Enrollment of patients from Seattle took place during active infection, with longitudinal follow-up. The V gene's germline CDR1 is MDHEN and CDR2 SYDVKM. The CDR3 is 14 amino acids. Deletions cut 2 bases from V and 10 bases from J, with 17 bases between. J is TRBJ1-1 and V is TRBV28; perhaps TRBD1 as D (5 bases). Sequenced input: peripheral blood. The TCR was taken from a man in his sixties with COVID-19, enrolled during active disease. The CDR3 DNA follows: TGTGCCAGCAGTTTAGGGACCGTGGGGAGGGGAGCTTTCTTT. This translates into CASSLGTVGRGAFF.